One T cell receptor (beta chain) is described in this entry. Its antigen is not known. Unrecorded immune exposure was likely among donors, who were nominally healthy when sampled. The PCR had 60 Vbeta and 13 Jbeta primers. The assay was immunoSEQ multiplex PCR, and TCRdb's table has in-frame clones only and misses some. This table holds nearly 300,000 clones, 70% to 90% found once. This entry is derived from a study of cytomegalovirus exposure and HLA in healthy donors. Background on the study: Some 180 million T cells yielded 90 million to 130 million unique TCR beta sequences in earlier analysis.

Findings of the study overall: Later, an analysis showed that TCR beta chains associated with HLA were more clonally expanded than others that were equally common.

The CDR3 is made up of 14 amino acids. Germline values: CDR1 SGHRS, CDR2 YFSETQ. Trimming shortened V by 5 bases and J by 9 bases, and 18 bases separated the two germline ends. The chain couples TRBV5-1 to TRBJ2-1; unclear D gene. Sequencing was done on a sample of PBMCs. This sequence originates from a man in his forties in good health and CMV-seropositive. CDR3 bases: TGCGCCAGCAGTTCCGGAGAACCTTACGGTGAGCAGTTCTTC. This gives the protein CASSSGEPYGEQFF.